This TCR beta chain emerged from a study of blood T cell dynamics during melanoma immunotherapy. Broader study findings: Disease-control patients' PBMC repertoires became either more clonal or more diverse at W3. It remained unknown if the driving T cell clones were melanoma-specific.

Comments on this clone: Antigen unknown.

DNA loading was fixed at about 380 ng for all bulk PBMC samples. Libraries were prepared by immunoSEQ multiplex PCR; TCRdb keeps only in-frame clonotypes and omits some of them. The sample yields some 5,900 clones, just over 85% seen once. Germline V lookup: CDR1 SGHDT, CDR2 YYEEEE. This CDR3 comprises 16 residues. With 0 bases clipped from V and 5 bases from J, the junction kept 8 bases outside the gene matches. Noted time point: pre-treatment baseline. Patients with prior systemic cancer treatment, concomitant immunosuppressants, or other active malignancies were excluded. This chain links TRBV5-6 with TRBJ2-5; 9 nucleotides line up with TRBD1. The receptor's source is a human donor with melanoma. The material sequenced was blood, taken from a patient treated with checkpoint blockade. CDR3 bases: TGTGCCAGCAGCTTGGGGACAGGGGTTCGTGGCGAGACCCAGTACTTC. Amino acids: CASSLGTGVRGETQYF.